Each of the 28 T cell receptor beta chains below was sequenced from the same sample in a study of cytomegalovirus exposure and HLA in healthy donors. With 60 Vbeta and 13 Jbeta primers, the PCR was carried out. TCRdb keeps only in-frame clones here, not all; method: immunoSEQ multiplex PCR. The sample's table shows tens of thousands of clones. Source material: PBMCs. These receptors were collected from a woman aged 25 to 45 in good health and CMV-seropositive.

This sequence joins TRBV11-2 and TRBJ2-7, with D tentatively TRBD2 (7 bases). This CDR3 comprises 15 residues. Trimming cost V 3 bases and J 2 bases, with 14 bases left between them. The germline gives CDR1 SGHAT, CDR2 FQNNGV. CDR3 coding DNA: TGTGCCAGCAGCTTCGGGGGGCGCGGCGCCTACGAGCAGTACTTC. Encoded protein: CASSFGGRGAYEQYF.

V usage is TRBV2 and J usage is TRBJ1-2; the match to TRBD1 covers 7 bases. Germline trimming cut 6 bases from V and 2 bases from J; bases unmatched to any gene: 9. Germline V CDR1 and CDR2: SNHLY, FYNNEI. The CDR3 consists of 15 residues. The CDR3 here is CASSPTGTVNYGYTF. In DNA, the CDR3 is TGTGCCAGCAGCCCCACCGGGACAGTGAACTATGGCTACACCTTC.

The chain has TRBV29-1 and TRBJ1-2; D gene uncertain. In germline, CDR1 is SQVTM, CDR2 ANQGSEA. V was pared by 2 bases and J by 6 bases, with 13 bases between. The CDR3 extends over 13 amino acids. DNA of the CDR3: TGCAGCGTTGAATATGCGGGCTTGAATGGCTACACCTTC. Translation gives CSVEYAGLNGYTF.

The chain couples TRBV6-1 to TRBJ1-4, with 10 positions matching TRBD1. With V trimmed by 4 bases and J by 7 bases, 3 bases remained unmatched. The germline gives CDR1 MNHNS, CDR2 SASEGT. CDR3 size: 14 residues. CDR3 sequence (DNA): TGTGCCAGCAGTGCGGGACAGGGGTTTGAAAAACTGTTTTTT. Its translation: CASSAGQGFEKLFF.

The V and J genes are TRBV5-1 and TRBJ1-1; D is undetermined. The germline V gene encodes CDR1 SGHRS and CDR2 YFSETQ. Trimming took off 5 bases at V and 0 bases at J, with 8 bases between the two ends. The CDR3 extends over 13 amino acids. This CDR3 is CASRLEMNTEAFF. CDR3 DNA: TGCGCCAGCAGACTAGAAATGAACACTGAAGCTTTCTTT.

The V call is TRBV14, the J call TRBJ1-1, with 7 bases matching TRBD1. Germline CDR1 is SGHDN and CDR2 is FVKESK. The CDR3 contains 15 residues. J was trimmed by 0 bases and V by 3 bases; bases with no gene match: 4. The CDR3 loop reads CASSHPGQMNTEAFF. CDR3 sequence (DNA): TGTGCCAGCAGCCATCCGGGACAGATGAACACTGAAGCTTTCTTT.

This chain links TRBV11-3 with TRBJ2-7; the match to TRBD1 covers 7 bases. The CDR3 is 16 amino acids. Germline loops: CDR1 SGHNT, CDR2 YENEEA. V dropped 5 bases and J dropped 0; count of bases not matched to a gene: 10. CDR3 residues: CASSPSGTDYSYEQYF. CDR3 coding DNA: TGTGCCAGCAGCCCCTCCGGGACAGACTACTCCTACGAGCAGTACTTC.

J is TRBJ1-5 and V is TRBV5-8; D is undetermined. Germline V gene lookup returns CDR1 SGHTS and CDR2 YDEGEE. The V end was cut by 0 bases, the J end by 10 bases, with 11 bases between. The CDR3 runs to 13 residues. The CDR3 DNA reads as TGTGCCAGCAGCTTGGGAGGGAGATCACCCCAGCATTTT. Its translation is CASSLGGRSPQHF.

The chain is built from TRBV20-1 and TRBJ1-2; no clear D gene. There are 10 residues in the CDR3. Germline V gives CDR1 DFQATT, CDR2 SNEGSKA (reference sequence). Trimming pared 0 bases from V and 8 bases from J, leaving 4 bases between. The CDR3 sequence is CSARDSGYTF. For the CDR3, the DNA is TGCAGTGCTAGAGATTCGGGCTACACCTTC.

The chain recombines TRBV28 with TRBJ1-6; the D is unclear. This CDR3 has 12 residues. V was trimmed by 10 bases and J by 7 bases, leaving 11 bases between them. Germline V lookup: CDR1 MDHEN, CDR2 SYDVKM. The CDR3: CATADFNSPLHF. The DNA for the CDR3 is TGTGCCACTGCCGACTTCAATTCACCCCTCCACTTT. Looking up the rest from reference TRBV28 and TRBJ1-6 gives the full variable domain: DVKVTQSSRYLVKRTGEKVFLECVQDMDHENMFWYRQDPGLGLRLIYFSYDVKMKEKGDIPEGYSVSREKKERFSLILESASTNQTSMYLCATADFNSPLHFGNGTRLTVT.

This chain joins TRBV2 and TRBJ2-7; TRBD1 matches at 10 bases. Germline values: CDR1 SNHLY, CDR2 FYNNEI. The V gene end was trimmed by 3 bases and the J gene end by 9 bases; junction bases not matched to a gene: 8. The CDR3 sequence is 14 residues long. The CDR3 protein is CASSDMDRGMGQYF. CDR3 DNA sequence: TGTGCCAGCAGTGACATGGACAGGGGGATGGGGCAGTACTTC.

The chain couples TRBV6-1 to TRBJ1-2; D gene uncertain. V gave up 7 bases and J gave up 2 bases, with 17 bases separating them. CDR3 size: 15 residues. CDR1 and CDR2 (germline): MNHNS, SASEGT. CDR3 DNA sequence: TGTGCCAGCACCCTAACCCAAGCAGGCAACTATGGCTACACCTTC. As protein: CASTLTQAGNYGYTF.

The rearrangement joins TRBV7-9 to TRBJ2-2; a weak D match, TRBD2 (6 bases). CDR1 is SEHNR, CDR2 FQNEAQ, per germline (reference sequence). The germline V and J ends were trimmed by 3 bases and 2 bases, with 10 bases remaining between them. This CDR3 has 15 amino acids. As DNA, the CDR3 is TGTGCCAGCAGCTTGGGCGGGATTAACACCGGGGAGCTGTTTTTT. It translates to CASSLGGINTGELFF. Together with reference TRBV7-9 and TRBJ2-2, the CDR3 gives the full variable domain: DTGVSQNPRHKITKRGQNVTFRCDPISEHNRLYWYRQTLGQGPEFLTYFQNEAQLEKSRLLSDRFSAERPKGSFSTLEIQRTEQGDSAMYLCASSLGGINTGELFFGEGSRLTVL.

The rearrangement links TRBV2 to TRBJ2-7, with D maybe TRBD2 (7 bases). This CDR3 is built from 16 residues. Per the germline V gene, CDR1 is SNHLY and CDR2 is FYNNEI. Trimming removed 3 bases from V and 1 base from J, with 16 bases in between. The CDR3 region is CASSEGGGARSYEQYF. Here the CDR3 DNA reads TGTGCCAGCAGTGAGGGTGGGGGGGCGCGGTCCTACGAGCAGTACTTC.

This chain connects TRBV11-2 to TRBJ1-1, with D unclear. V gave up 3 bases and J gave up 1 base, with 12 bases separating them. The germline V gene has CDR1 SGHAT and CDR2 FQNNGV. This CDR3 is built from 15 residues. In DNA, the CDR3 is TGTGCCAGCAGCTTCATCGAGGGTGAGAACACTGAAGCTTTCTTT. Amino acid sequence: CASSFIEGENTEAFF.

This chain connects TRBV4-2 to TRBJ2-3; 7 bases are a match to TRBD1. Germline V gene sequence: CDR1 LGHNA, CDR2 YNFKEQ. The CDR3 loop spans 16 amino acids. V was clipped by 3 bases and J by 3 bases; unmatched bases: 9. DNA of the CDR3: TGTGCCAGCAGCCACCTACAGGGGCAGGAGACAGATACGCAGTATTTT. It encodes CASSHLQGQETDTQYF.

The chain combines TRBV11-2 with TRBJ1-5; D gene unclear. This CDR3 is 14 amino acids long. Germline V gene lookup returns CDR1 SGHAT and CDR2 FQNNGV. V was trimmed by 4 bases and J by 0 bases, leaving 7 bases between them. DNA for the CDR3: TGTGCCAGCAGCTCCGGGGATAGCAATCAGCCCCAGCATTTT. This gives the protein CASSSGDSNQPQHF.

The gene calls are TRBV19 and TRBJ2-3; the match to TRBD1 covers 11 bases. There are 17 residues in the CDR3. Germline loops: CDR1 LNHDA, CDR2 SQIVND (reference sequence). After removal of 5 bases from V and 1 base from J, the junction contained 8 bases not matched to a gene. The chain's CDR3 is CASSPGTGGEGTDTQYF. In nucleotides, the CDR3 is TGTGCCAGTAGTCCCGGGACAGGGGGGGAAGGCACAGATACGCAGTATTTT.

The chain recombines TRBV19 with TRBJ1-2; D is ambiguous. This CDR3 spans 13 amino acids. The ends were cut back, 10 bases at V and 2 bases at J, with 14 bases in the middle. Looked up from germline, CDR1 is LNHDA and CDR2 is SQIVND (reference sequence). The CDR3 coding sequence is TGTGCCACTTGGAACTTACTAAACTATGGCTACACCTTC. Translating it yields CATWNLLNYGYTF.

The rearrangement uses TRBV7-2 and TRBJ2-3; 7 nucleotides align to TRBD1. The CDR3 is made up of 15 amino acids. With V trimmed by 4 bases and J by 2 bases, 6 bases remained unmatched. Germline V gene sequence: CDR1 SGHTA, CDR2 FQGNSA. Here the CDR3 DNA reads TGTGCCAGCAGCTCACAGGGGACCCCCACAGATACGCAGTATTTT. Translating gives CASSSQGTPTDTQYF. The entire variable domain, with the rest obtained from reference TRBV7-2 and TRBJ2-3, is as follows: GAGVSQSPSNKVTEKGKDVELRCDPISGHTALYWYRQSLGQGLEFLIYFQGNSAPDKSGLPSDRFSAERTGGSVSTLTIQRTQQEDSAVYLCASSSQGTPTDTQYFGPGTRLTVL.

The CDR3 reads CASSWSSYEQYF. In DNA form, the CDR3 reads TGTGCCAGCAGTTGGAGCTCCTACGAGCAGTACTTC. V and J are TRBV27 and TRBJ2-7, with unresolved D. The CDR3 has 12 residues. Deletions cut 4 bases from V and 0 bases from J, with 4 bases between. Germline V lookup: CDR1 MNHEY, CDR2 SMNVEV (reference sequence).

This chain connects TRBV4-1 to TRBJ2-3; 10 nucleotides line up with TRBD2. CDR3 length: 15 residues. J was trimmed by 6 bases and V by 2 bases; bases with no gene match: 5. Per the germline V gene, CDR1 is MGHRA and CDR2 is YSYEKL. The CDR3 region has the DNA TGCGCCAGCAGCCAACTAGCGGGGGTTCGGGATACGCAGTATTTT. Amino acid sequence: CASSQLAGVRDTQYF.

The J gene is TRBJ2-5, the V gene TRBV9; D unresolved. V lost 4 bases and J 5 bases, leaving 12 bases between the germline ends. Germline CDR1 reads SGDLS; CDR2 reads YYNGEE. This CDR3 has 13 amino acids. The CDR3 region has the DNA TGTGCCAGCAGCCCAAGTGGGCAGGAGACCCAGTACTTC. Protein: CASSPSGQETQYF.

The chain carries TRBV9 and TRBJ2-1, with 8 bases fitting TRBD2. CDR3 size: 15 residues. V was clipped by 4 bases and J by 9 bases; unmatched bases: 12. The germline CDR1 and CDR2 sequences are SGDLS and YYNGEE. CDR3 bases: TGTGCCAGCAGCCCCAATCGGGCGGGAGGAGGTGAGCAGTTCTTC. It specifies CASSPNRAGGGEQFF. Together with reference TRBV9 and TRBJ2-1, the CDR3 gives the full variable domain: DSGVTQTPKHLITATGQRVTLRCSPRSGDLSVYWYQQSLDQGLQFLIQYYNGEERAKGNILERFSAQQFPDLHSELNLSSLELGDSALYFCASSPNRAGGGEQFFGPGTRLTVL.

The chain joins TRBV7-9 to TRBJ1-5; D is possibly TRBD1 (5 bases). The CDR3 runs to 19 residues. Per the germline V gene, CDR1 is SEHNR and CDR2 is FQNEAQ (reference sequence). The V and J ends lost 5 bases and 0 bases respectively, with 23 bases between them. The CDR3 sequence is CASSHPKRGGNYSNQPQHF. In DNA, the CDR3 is TGTGCCAGCAGCCACCCAAAGCGGGGGGGGAACTATAGCAATCAGCCCCAGCATTTT.

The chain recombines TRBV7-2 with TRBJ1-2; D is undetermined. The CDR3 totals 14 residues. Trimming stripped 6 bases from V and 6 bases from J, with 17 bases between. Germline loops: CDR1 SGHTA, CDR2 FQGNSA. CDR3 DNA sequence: TGTGCCAGCAGGAAGGGAGAAGAGGGCCATGGCTACACCTTC. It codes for CASRKGEEGHGYTF.

This chain's CDR3 is CAHLVVGQGREKLFF. In DNA, the CDR3 is TGTGCCCACTTGGTGGTCGGACAGGGGCGTGAAAAACTGTTTTTT. V and J are TRBV30 and TRBJ1-4, with 9 bases aligning to TRBD1. The CDR3 extends over 15 amino acids. Germline CDR1 reads GTSNPN; CDR2 reads SVGIG (reference sequence). With 8 bases clipped from V and 7 bases from J, the junction kept 14 bases outside the gene matches.

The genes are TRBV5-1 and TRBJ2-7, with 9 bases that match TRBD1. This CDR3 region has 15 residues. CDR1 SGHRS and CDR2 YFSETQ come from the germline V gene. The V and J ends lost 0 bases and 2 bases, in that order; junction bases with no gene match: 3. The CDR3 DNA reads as TGCGCCAGCAGCTTGGGGGGGACAGGGCCCTACGAGCAGTACTTC. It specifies CASSLGGTGPYEQYF.